These 32 T cell receptor beta chains were all obtained from the same sample, sequenced in a study of T cell responses to AZD1222 COVID-19 vaccine. Measured with immunoSEQ multiplex PCR; TCRdb has only the in-frame clones, and not every one. The sample gives 90,000 to 110,000 clones, over 75% of which show up once; roughly 4.5% is in the top ten. Specimen: peripheral blood, collected 28 days after the second AZD1222 dose. These receptors all stem from an adult who received the AZD1222 COVID-19 vaccine.

The chain combines TRBV10-3 with TRBJ2-1, with 9 bases that match TRBD2. This CDR3 spans 13 amino acids. V lost 8 bases to trimming and J lost 4 bases; unmatched junction nucleotides: 3. Germline values: CDR1 ENHRY, CDR2 SYGVKD. The CDR3 DNA sequence: TGTGCCATCGTGAGCGGGGGGTACAATGAGCAGTTCTTC. It yields the protein CAIVSGGYNEQFF.

V and J are TRBV27 and TRBJ2-2; D possibly corresponds to TRBD1 (5 bases). V shed 2 bases and J shed 4 bases, with 5 bases lying between them. The CDR3 is 13 amino acids. Germline lookup yields CDR1 MNHEY and CDR2 SMNVEV (reference sequence). In nucleotides, the CDR3 is TGTGCCAGCAGTTTACAGGGCACCGGGGAGCTGTTTTTT. Translated, it gives CASSLQGTGELFF.

V is TRBV11-3 and J is TRBJ2-7; no firm D call. Looked up from germline, CDR1 is SGHNT and CDR2 is YENEEA. The CDR3 is made up of 12 amino acids. Trimming stripped 4 bases from V and 6 bases from J, with 10 bases between. The CDR3 loop is CASSYLSGEQYF. As DNA, the CDR3 is TGTGCCAGCAGCTACCTCTCGGGCGAGCAGTACTTC.

The chain uses TRBV5-1 and TRBJ2-2; 9 nucleotides agree with TRBD1. The length of the CDR3 is 15 residues. Germline assignment: CDR1 SGHRS and CDR2 YFSETQ. Trimming took 4 bases from V and 6 from J; bases not matched to a gene: 7. CDR3 protein: CASSAGQGPAGELFF. The CDR3 nucleotides are TGCGCCAGCAGCGCCGGACAGGGGCCGGCCGGGGAGCTGTTTTTT.

This sequence joins TRBV5-4 and TRBJ2-7, with 7 bases matching TRBD1. CDR1 and CDR2 (germline): SGHNT, YYREEE (reference sequence). Trimming cost V 4 bases and J 5 bases; bases outside gene matches: 12. This CDR3 comprises 15 residues. CDR3 DNA: TGTGCCAGCAGCGGGAGTGAGACAGGGATCCACGAGCAGTACTTC. Translation gives CASSGSETGIHEQYF. The full variable domain, in which reference TRBV5-4 and TRBJ2-7 provide the parts outside the CDR3, is ETGVTQSPTHLIKTRGQQVTLRCSSQSGHNTVSWYQQALGQGPQFIFQYYREEENGRGNFPPRFSGLQFPNYSSELNVNALELDDSALYLCASSGSETGIHEQYFGPGTRLTVT.

The chain couples TRBV6-2 or TRBV6-3 to TRBJ2-1; 8 nucleotides line up with TRBD1. Germline CDR1 is MNHEY and CDR2 is SVGEGT. The CDR3 contains 16 residues. V was clipped by 5 bases and J by 7 bases; unmatched bases: 13. The CDR3, as DNA: TGTGCCAGCAGTACCCCACCGACAGGGGCAGGAAATGAGCAGTTCTTC. Its translation is CASSTPPTGAGNEQFF.

J is TRBJ1-1 and V is TRBV5-1, with unresolved D. This CDR3 has 13 amino acids. V lost 6 bases to trimming and J lost 0 bases, with 9 bases between them. Germline V gene lookup returns CDR1 SGHRS and CDR2 YFSETQ. The CDR3 nucleotides read TGCGCCAGCATGAAGGGTTTGAACACTGAAGCTTTCTTT. Translation: CASMKGLNTEAFF.

This chain uses TRBV4-3 with TRBJ2-3; D is unresolved. V shed 2 bases and J shed 0 bases, with 9 bases lying between them. The germline CDR1 and CDR2 sequences are LGHNA and YSLEER. This CDR3 has 15 amino acids. The CDR3 is CASSQISSSTDTQYF. The CDR3 nucleotides read TGCGCCAGCAGCCAAATATCCTCTAGCACAGATACGCAGTATTTT.

The chain recombines TRBV29-1 with TRBJ2-2; D uncertain. Between the trimmed V and J ends, which lost 2 bases and 6 bases, there was a span of 4 bases. The CDR3 is 11 residues long. Germline values: CDR1 SQVTM, CDR2 ANQGSEA. The chain's CDR3 is CSVERAGELFF. For the CDR3, the DNA is TGCAGCGTTGAACGAGCCGGGGAGCTGTTTTTT.

J is TRBJ2-7 and V is TRBV7-8; 14 bases line up with TRBD2. Unmatched junction bases numbered 3, after V lost 5 bases and J lost 3 bases. The length of the CDR3 is 15 residues. Germline-derived CDR1 and CDR2 are SGHVS and FQNEAQ. CDR3 sequence reads: CASSPGTSGSYEQYF. CDR3 nucleotides: TGTGCCAGCAGCCCAGGGACTAGCGGGAGCTACGAGCAGTACTTC.

This sequence joins TRBV27 and TRBJ1-1; 12 bases match TRBD1. The V gene end was trimmed by 8 bases and the J gene end by 5 bases; junction bases not matched to a gene: 3. This CDR3 is 13 amino acids long. Per germline, CDR1 MNHEY and CDR2 SMNVEV (reference sequence). DNA for the CDR3: TGTGCCAGCGGGGACAGGGGGCGGACTGAAGCTTTCTTT. It yields the protein CASGDRGRTEAFF.

V usage is TRBV24-1 and J usage is TRBJ1-5; D remains ambiguous. Looked up from germline, CDR1 is KGHDR and CDR2 is SFDVKD. V lost 3 bases, J lost 6 bases, and 11 bases lay in between. This CDR3 spans 14 amino acids. The CDR3 loop reads CATSDVRVGQPQHF. The CDR3 DNA sequence: TGTGCCACCAGTGATGTAAGGGTAGGTCAGCCCCAGCATTTT.

In its sample, this clone was seen a few times. This chain connects TRBV4-2 to TRBJ2-1; a weak D match, TRBD1 (6 bases). V lost 2 bases and J 4 bases, leaving 21 bases between the germline ends. This CDR3 has 18 amino acids. Germline V CDR1 and CDR2: LGHNA, YNFKEQ. In nucleotides, the CDR3 is TGTGCCAGCAGCCAAAATCAAGGCAGGGACACTATTTACAATGAGCAGTTCTTC. Translated, it gives CASSQNQGRDTIYNEQFF.

Only a few counts were recorded for this clone. This chain links TRBV13 with TRBJ1-5; D remains ambiguous. The length of the CDR3 is 15 residues. Trimming left V 1 base short and J 5 bases short, with 12 bases between. Germline lookup yields CDR1 PRHDT and CDR2 FYEKMQ (reference sequence). The CDR3 loop is CASSLEREVDQPQHF. Here the CDR3 DNA reads TGTGCCAGCAGCTTAGAGCGGGAGGTCGATCAGCCCCAGCATTTT.

The V call is TRBV30, the J call TRBJ1-1; TRBD1 matches 10 bases. J lost 5 bases, V lost 2 bases, and 14 bases had no gene match. CDR1 is GTSNPN and CDR2 is SVGIG in the germline V gene (reference sequence). The CDR3 totals 17 residues. DNA for the CDR3: TGTGCCTGGAGTTTCCGGGGACAGGGGTACGGGAAGACTGAAGCTTTCTTT. Translation: CAWSFRGQGYGKTEAFF.

In its sample, this clone was seen a few times. The V call is TRBV6-4, the J call TRBJ2-3; D is unclear. Germline CDR1 is MRHNA and CDR2 is SNTAGT. The CDR3 runs 14 residues. V was cut by 0 bases and J by 3 bases, with 7 bases left in between. This CDR3 reads CASSDSRDTDTQYF. CDR3 sequence (DNA): TGTGCCAGCAGTGACTCTAGGGATACAGATACGCAGTATTTT.

V usage is TRBV19 and J usage is TRBJ2-1; 10 positions agree with TRBD1. The V gene's germline CDR1 is LNHDA and CDR2 SQIVND (reference sequence). Trimming removed 6 bases from V and 7 bases from J; junction bases left unmatched: 6. The CDR3 sequence is 14 residues long. The DNA for the CDR3 is TGTGCCAGTAGGGGACAGGGGTCCGGGAATGAGCAGTTCTTC. Translation: CASRGQGSGNEQFF. The complete variable domain, with remaining parts taken from reference TRBV19 and TRBJ2-1, reads DGGITQSPKYLFRKEGQNVTLSCEQNLNHDAMYWYRQDPGQGLRLIYYSQIVNDFQKGDIAEGYSVSREKKESFPLTVTSAQKNPTAFYLCASRGQGSGNEQFFGPGTRLTVL.

This clone turned up a few times. V is TRBV19 and J is TRBJ2-7; D is unclear. The CDR3 length is 15 residues. V lost 3 bases, J lost 3 bases, and 15 bases lay in between. Germline CDR1 LNHDA, CDR2 SQIVND (reference sequence). The CDR3 DNA follows: TGTGCCAGTAGTATGGCGCGGAGAGGCTACTACGAGCAGTACTTC. Encoded protein: CASSMARRGYYEQYF.

The chain is built from TRBV7-3 and TRBJ2-2; the D gene is possibly TRBD2 (5 bases). The CDR3 extends over 13 amino acids. Germline loops: CDR1 SGHTA, CDR2 FQGTGA. V lost 4 bases and J lost 6, with 9 bases in between. The chain's CDR3 is CASSSRLSGELFF. The CDR3 coding sequence is TGTGCCAGCAGCTCCCGACTATCCGGGGAGCTGTTTTTT.

This clone showed up just once. The rearrangement joins TRBV9 to TRBJ1-6, with 7 bases matching TRBD1. This CDR3 is 16 amino acids long. V trimming: 0 bases; J trimming: 8 bases; junction bases outside the gene matches: 8. Germline-derived CDR1 and CDR2 are SGDLS and YYNGEE. The CDR3 DNA reads TGTGCCAGCAGCGTAGGAACCGGGACAGTAGATTCACCCCTCCACTTT. Its translation: CASSVGTGTVDSPLHF.

The chain uses TRBV9 and TRBJ1-1, with 7 bases identical to TRBD1. The CDR3 has 17 amino acids. With 0 bases clipped from V and 3 bases from J, the junction kept 11 bases outside the gene matches. CDR1 is SGDLS and CDR2 is YYNGEE in the germline V gene. The CDR3 bases are TGTGCCAGCAGCGTAGGTTTAAGGGGGCGGGAGGACACTGAAGCTTTCTTT. Its translation: CASSVGLRGREDTEAFF.

V and J are TRBV7-2 and TRBJ2-4, with TRBD2 matching over 7 bases. From germline, CDR1 is SGHTA and CDR2 FQGNSA. The CDR3 covers 14 residues. V gave up 1 base and J gave up 8 bases; unmatched junction bases: 5. The CDR3 DNA is TGTGCCAGCAGCTTAGGCGGGAGTGGTGACATTCAGTACTTC. It yields the protein CASSLGGSGDIQYF.

The chain couples TRBV30 to TRBJ1-6; 7 positions match TRBD1. The CDR3 contains 14 residues. V was pared by 0 bases and J by 6 bases, with 2 bases of the junction left unmatched. Germline assignment: CDR1 GTSNPN and CDR2 SVGIG (reference sequence). CDR3 amino acids: CAWSVGGSNSPLHF. The CDR3, as DNA: TGTGCCTGGAGTGTAGGGGGCAGTAATTCACCCCTCCACTTT.

This chain connects TRBV4-1 to TRBJ1-5, with 7 bases fitting TRBD1. V lost 1 base to trimming and J lost 4 bases; unmatched junction nucleotides: 4. There are 15 residues in the CDR3. Germline CDR1 MGHRA, CDR2 YSYEKL. The CDR3 is CASSQVEQGNQPQHF. The CDR3 region has the DNA TGCGCCAGCAGCCAAGTTGAACAGGGGAATCAGCCCCAGCATTTT.

Written as DNA, the CDR3 is TGTGCCAGTAGTATGGTGACAGGGTGGGATGGCTACACCTTC. Protein sequence: CASSMVTGWDGYTF. The rearrangement uses TRBV19 and TRBJ1-2, with 7 bases fitting TRBD1. V dropped 3 bases and J dropped 6; count of bases not matched to a gene: 7. Germline-derived CDR1 and CDR2 are LNHDA and SQIVND (reference sequence). This CDR3 spans 14 amino acids.

This chain uses TRBV11-2 with TRBJ2-7, with 9 bases identical to TRBD2. Trimming took 4 bases from V and 4 from J; bases not matched to a gene: 8. This CDR3 region has 15 residues. The germline gives CDR1 SGHAT, CDR2 FQNNGV. CDR3 DNA sequence: TGTGCCAGCAGCTCCGGACTAGCGACGGGTTACGAGCAGTACTTC. Translated: CASSSGLATGYEQYF.

The rearrangement links TRBV24-1 to TRBJ2-1; TRBD2 matches at 9 bases. CDR3 size: 15 residues. The J segment lost 6 bases and the V segment lost 3 bases, leaving 5 bases of the junction unmatched. The germline V gene encodes CDR1 KGHDR and CDR2 SFDVKD. The CDR3 nucleotides read TGTGCCACCAGTGATGGTAGCGGGAGTGGCAATGAGCAGTTCTTC. As protein: CATSDGSGSGNEQFF.

The CDR3 DNA sequence: TGTGCCAGCAGGGGCAGAGGGGGCGGTGCAACTAATGAAAAACTGTTTTTT. This translates into CASRGRGGGATNEKLFF. The chain carries TRBV7-8 and TRBJ1-4; 7 positions agree with TRBD1. Germline V gene sequence: CDR1 SGHVS, CDR2 FQNEAQ. This CDR3 is 17 amino acids long. With V trimmed by 6 bases and J by 0 bases, 10 bases remained unmatched.

The chain is built from TRBV2 and TRBJ2-7; weak D call: TRBD1 (7 bases). Between the trimmed V and J ends, which lost 3 bases and 3 bases, there was a span of 15 bases. Per the germline V gene, CDR1 is SNHLY and CDR2 is FYNNEI. The CDR3 covers 15 residues. CDR3 nucleotide sequence: TGTGCCAGCAGTGACGGGCAGGGGGGTGACTACGAGCAGTACTTC. Its protein is CASSDGQGGDYEQYF.

The V gene is TRBV6-2 or TRBV6-3, the J gene TRBJ2-3; D not resolved. Germline-derived CDR1 and CDR2 are MNHEY and SVGEGT. V lost 1 base and J 1 base, leaving 9 bases between the germline ends. This CDR3 region has 15 residues. The CDR3 DNA reads as TGTGCCAGCAGTTACTTTAGTCTGCGCACAGATACGCAGTATTTT. Residues: CASSYFSLRTDTQYF.

The V call is TRBV7-2, the J call TRBJ1-2; TRBD1 matches 7 bases. Germline CDR1 reads SGHTA; CDR2 reads FQGNSA. V was pared by 5 bases and J by 13 bases, with 10 bases of the junction left unmatched. The CDR3 length is 12 residues. The CDR3 DNA reads as TGTGCCAGCAGCGTGGGGACAGCCGGGCCCACCTTC. It is translated as CASSVGTAGPTF.

This clone has more than one count but fewer than ten. This chain uses TRBV10-3 with TRBJ2-5; D may match TRBD1 or TRBD2 (5 bases each). This CDR3 contains 21 residues. Between the trimmed V and J ends, which lost 0 bases and 1 base, there was a span of 27 bases. CDR1 ENHRY and CDR2 SYGVKD come from the germline V gene. The CDR3 region is CAISESNLTLVLLGGQETQYF. The CDR3 coding sequence is TGTGCCATCAGTGAGTCGAACCTTACCTTAGTCCTACTTGGGGGCCAAGAGACCCAGTACTTC.